These 18 T cell receptor beta chains came from one sample sequenced in a study of T cell repertoires in cytomegalovirus infection. Their target antigens are unknown. A single record per CDR3 protein comes from TCRdb applying MiXCR to the reads. The sample lists about 340,000 distinct CDR3 sequences, almost 30% occurring once. Sample: cultured PBMCs, taken from culture after CMV antigen stimulation. These receptors were taken from a human donor in good health (CMV status not recorded). Some clones in this sample may be carry-over from other donors' samples.

The chain is built from TRBV9 and TRBJ2-1; the D call may be TRBD1 or TRBD2 (6 bases each). V lost 2 bases, J lost 4 bases, and 19 bases lay in between. The CDR3 loop spans 17 amino acids. The germline CDR1 and CDR2 sequences are SGDLS and YYNGEE. DNA of the CDR3: TGTGCCAGCAGCGTCCAGGGTGGCGGGACACTTTACAATGAGCAGTTCTTC. Its translation: CASSVQGGGTLYNEQFF. The full variable domain, completed using reference TRBV9 and TRBJ2-1, is DSGVTQTPKHLITATGQRVTLRCSPRSGDLSVYWYQQSLDQGLQFLIQYYNGEERAKGNILERFSAQQFPDLHSELNLSSLELGDSALYFCASSVQGGGTLYNEQFFGPGTRLTVL.

The chain couples TRBV7-2 to TRBJ2-7; 9 positions agree with TRBD2. CDR1 and CDR2 (germline): SGHTA, FQGNSA. The V and J ends lost 1 base and 6 bases, in that order; junction bases with no gene match: 10. There are 16 residues in the CDR3. CDR3 coding DNA: TGTGCCAGCAGCTTAGAATGGAGCGGGAGGTCGGGCGAGCAGTACTTC. Protein sequence: CASSLEWSGRSGEQYF.

This clonotype was observed a handful of times. This rearrangement joins TRBV25-1 to TRBJ1-1; D ambiguous. The germline V gene has CDR1 MGHDK and CDR2 SYGVNS. The CDR3 runs to 14 residues. Trimming pared 3 bases from V and 1 base from J, leaving 9 bases between. The CDR3 loop is CASSDARTNTEAFF. The DNA for the CDR3 is TGTGCCAGCAGTGATGCCAGGACGAACACTGAAGCTTTCTTT. The variable domain in full, with the rest retrieved from reference TRBV25-1 and TRBJ1-1, is EADIYQTPRYLVIGTGKKITLECSQTMGHDKMYWYQQDPGMELHLIHYSYGVNSTEKGDLSSESTVSRIRTEHFPLTLESARPSHTSQYLCASSDARTNTEAFFGQGTRLTVV.

The rearrangement uses TRBV7-3 and TRBJ2-5; 8 nucleotides agree with TRBD2. Germline V gene data show CDR1 as SGHTA and CDR2 as FQGTGA. The CDR3 spans 14 residues. With 5 bases clipped from V and 1 base from J, the junction kept 3 bases outside the gene matches. In DNA form, the CDR3 reads TGTGCCAGCAGCCGGGGGGGGACCCAAGAGACCCAGTACTTC. Translating gives CASSRGGTQETQYF.

This clonotype was observed a handful of times. This chain joins TRBV25-1 and TRBJ2-7; TRBD2 matches at 7 bases. CDR3 length: 16 amino acids. V lost 7 bases, J lost 1 base, and 13 bases stayed unmatched. Germline V gives CDR1 MGHDK, CDR2 SYGVNS. The CDR3 here is CASTSDWREPSYEQYF. The CDR3 DNA reads TGTGCCAGCACCTCCGACTGGCGGGAGCCGTCCTACGAGCAGTACTTC.

Only a few counts were recorded for this clonotype. The chain couples TRBV27 to TRBJ2-3; TRBD2 is a possible D gene (6 bases). The ends were cut back, 3 bases at V and 5 bases at J, with 15 bases in the middle. Germline CDR1 is MNHEY and CDR2 is SMNVEV (reference sequence). The CDR3 is 15 residues long. The CDR3: CASSLLAGTRDTQYF. The CDR3 region has the DNA TGTGCCAGCAGTTTGTTGGCGGGAACGCGAGATACGCAGTATTTT.

The CDR3 coding sequence is TGTGCCATCAGTGAGAACGTCTTCAAGGGCGACGAGCAGTACTTC. It specifies CAISENVFKGDEQYF. This chain connects TRBV10-3 to TRBJ2-7; D is unresolved. Trimming left V 2 bases short and J 5 bases short, with 16 bases between. The CDR3 consists of 15 residues. CDR1 ENHRY and CDR2 SYGVKD come from the germline V gene.

This rearrangement joins TRBV30 to TRBJ2-7, with D uncertain. V gave up 1 base and J gave up 4 bases, with 11 bases separating them. The CDR3 loop spans 13 amino acids. The germline CDR1 and CDR2 sequences are GTSNPN and SVGIG (reference sequence). The CDR3, as DNA: TGTGCCTGGAGTGCCGGCCAAGGGTACGAGCAGTACTTC. It is translated as CAWSAGQGYEQYF. Complete variable domain (other parts from reference TRBV30 and TRBJ2-7): SQTIHQWPATLVQPVGSPLSLECTVEGTSNPNLYWYRQAAGRGLQLLFYSVGIGQISSEVPQNLSASRPQDRQFILSSKKLLLSDSGFYLCAWSAGQGYEQYFGPGTRLTVT.

This clonotype showed up just a few times. The chain is built from TRBV9 and TRBJ2-3, with a possible D match to TRBD1 (6 bases). V lost 2 bases and J lost 0, with 10 bases in between. Germline V lookup: CDR1 SGDLS, CDR2 YYNGEE. The CDR3 totals 15 residues. CDR3 bases: TGTGCCAGCAGCGTTGCAGGGGCCAGCACAGATACGCAGTATTTT. Translating gives CASSVAGASTDTQYF.

The V and J genes are TRBV14 and TRBJ2-5, with D perhaps assigned TRBD1 or TRBD2 (5 bases each). Trimming took off 4 bases at V and 0 bases at J, with 27 bases between the two ends. The CDR3 is 20 residues long. The germline CDR1 and CDR2 sequences are SGHDN and FVKESK. CDR3 DNA sequence: TGTGCCAGCAGCCCCCTCGGGGCGAGGGTCCTCAATATGTACCAAGAGACCCAGTACTTC. It translates to CASSPLGARVLNMYQETQYF.

This clonotype was found a few times. The V and J genes are TRBV6-5 and TRBJ2-2; no clear D. The CDR3 runs to 15 residues. CDR1 is MNHEY, CDR2 SVGAGI, per germline. V lost 0 bases, J lost 1 base, and 6 bases lay in between. In DNA, the CDR3 is TGTGCCAGCAGTTACTCGGCAGGGAACACCGGGGAGCTGTTTTTT. It encodes CASSYSAGNTGELFF.

The chain couples TRBV10-3 to TRBJ2-1, with TRBD2 matching over 8 bases. The CDR3 runs to 14 residues. V lost 8 bases, J lost 6 bases, and 9 bases stayed unmatched. CDR1 is ENHRY, CDR2 SYGVKD, per germline. The CDR3 sequence is CAIADGTRVNEQFF. The CDR3 nucleotides read TGTGCCATCGCGGACGGGACTAGAGTCAATGAGCAGTTCTTC.

The chain is built from TRBV25-1 and TRBJ2-7, with D perhaps TRBD1 (5 bases). CDR1 MGHDK and CDR2 SYGVNS come from the germline V gene. Deletions cut 5 bases from V and 3 bases from J, with 8 bases between. CDR3 size: 12 residues. This CDR3 is CASSQGVYEQYF. The CDR3 nucleotides read TGTGCCAGCAGTCAAGGGGTCTACGAGCAGTACTTC.

This rearrangement joins TRBV10-2 to TRBJ1-2; 10 bases match TRBD1. There are 16 residues in the CDR3. V was clipped by 0 bases and J by 3 bases; unmatched bases: 4. Germline V gives CDR1 WSHSY, CDR2 SAAADI. The CDR3 spells CASSESGGQGHYGYTF. The CDR3 DNA reads TGCGCCAGCAGTGAGTCAGGGGGACAGGGGCACTATGGCTACACCTTC.

Points on this clonotype: A much larger clone lies a single base off, so this may be a read error. No conserved phenylalanine or tryptophan is present at the end of the CDR3, so a read error is the likely explanation. The genes are TRBV7-6 and TRBJ2-7; weak D call: TRBD1 (6 bases). The V end was cut by 5 bases, the J end by 6 bases, with 17 bases between. Germline assignment: CDR1 SGHVS and CDR2 FNYEAQ. This CDR3 is 14 amino acids long. The CDR3 nucleotides read TGTGCCAGCAGCCGAACAGGGTCCCTAGGCGAGCAGTACTAC. Its translation: CASSRTGSLGEQYY.

The chain recombines TRBV12-3 or TRBV12-4 with TRBJ1-3, with no clear D. The CDR3 has 16 amino acids. V was trimmed by 8 bases and J by 0 bases, leaving 17 bases between them. CDR3 amino acids: CASRSISATSGNTIYF. CDR3 sequence (DNA): TGTGCCAGCCGATCCATATCAGCCACCTCTGGAAACACCATATATTTT.

Concerning this clonotype itself: One end of the junction fails to match germline, which may point to a read error. This sequence joins TRBV2 and TRBJ2-1; 8 nucleotides match TRBD2. From germline, CDR1 is SNHLY and CDR2 FYNNEI. This CDR3 is 15 amino acids long. The chain's CDR3 is CASSSGLAGYSEQFF. In DNA, the CDR3 is TGTGCCAGCAGTTCAGGACTAGCCGGGTACAGTGAGCAGTTCTTC.

This clonotype showed up many times. The CDR3, as DNA: TGTGCCAGCAGCCGACTTACAGGGATCGATGAGCAGTTCTTC. This sequence encodes CASSRLTGIDEQFF. The chain is built from TRBV12-3 or TRBV12-4 and TRBJ2-1; a possible D gene is TRBD1 (6 bases). The CDR3 runs to 14 residues. V was clipped by 6 bases and J by 8 bases, with 17 bases between them.